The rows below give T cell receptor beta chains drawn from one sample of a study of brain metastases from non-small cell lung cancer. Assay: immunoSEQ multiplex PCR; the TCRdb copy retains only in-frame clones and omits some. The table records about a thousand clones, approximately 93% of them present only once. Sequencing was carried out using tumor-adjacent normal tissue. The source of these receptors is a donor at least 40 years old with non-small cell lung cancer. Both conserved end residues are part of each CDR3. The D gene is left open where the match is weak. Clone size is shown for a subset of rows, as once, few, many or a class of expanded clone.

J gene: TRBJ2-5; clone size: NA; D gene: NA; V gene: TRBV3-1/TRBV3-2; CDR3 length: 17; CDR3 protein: CASSPLPRGVHQETQYF; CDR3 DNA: TGTGCCAGCAGCCCTCTACCGAGGGGGGTCCACCAAGAGACCCAGTACTTC
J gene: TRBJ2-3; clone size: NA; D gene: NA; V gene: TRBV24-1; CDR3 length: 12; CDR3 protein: CATSDGTDTQYF; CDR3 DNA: TGTGCCACCAGTGATGGGACAGATACGCAGTATTTT
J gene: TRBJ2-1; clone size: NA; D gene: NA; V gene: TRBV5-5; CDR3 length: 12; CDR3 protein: CASSWPYNEQFF; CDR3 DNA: TGTGCCAGCAGCTGGCCTTACAATGAGCAGTTCTTC
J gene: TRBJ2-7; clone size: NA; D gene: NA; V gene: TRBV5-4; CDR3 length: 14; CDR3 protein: CASSYTGSSYEQYF; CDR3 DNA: TGTGCCAGCAGCTATACTGGGAGCTCCTACGAGCAGTACTTC
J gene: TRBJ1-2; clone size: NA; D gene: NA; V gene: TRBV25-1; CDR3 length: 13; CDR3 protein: CASSVTGAVGYTF; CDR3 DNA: TGTGCCAGCAGTGTCACGGGGGCGGTTGGCTACACCTTC
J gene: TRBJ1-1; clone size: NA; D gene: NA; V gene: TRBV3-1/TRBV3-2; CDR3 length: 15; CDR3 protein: CASSQDRSITREAFF; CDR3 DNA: TGTGCCAGCAGCCAAGATAGGTCAATTACACGTGAAGCTTTCTTT
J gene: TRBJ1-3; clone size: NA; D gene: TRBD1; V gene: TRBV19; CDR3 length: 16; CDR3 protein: CASSVDRGNSGNTIYF; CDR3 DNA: TGTGCCAGTAGTGTCGACAGGGGAAACTCTGGAAACACCATATATTTT
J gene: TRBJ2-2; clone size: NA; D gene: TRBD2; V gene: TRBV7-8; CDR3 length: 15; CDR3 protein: CASSSGLELTGELFF; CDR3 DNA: TGTGCCAGCAGCTCCGGACTAGAGCTCACCGGGGAGCTGTTTTTT
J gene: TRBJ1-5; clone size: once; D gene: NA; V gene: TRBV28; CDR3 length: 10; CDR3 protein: CASSQRPQHF; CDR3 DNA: TGTGCCAGCAGCCAGCGGCCCCAGCATTTT
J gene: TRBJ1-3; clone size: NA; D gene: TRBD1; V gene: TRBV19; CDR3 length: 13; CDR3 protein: CASSTGTGRTIYF; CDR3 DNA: TGTGCCAGTAGTACAGGGACAGGAAGAACCATATATTTT
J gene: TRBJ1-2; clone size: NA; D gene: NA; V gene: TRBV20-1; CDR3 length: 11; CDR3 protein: CSARVGNGYTF; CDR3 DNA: TGCAGTGCTAGAGTGGGGAATGGCTACACCTTC
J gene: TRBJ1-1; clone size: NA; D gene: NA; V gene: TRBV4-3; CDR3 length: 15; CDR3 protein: CASSLTSGAYTEAFF; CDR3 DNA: TGCGCCAGCAGCCTTACTTCCGGGGCCTACACTGAAGCTTTCTTT
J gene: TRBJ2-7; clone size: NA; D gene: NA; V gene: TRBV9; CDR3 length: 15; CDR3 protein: CASSVGVTSSYEQYF; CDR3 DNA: TGTGCCAGCAGCGTAGGGGTGACCAGCTCCTACGAGCAGTACTTC
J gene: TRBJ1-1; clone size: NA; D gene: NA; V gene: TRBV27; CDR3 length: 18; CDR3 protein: CASSLRVTFKNMNTEAFF; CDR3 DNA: TGTGCCAGCAGTTTACGCGTAACCTTTAAAAACATGAACACTGAAGCTTTCTTT
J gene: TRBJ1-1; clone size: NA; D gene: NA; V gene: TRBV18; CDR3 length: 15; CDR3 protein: CASSQWGEGNTEAFF; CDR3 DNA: TGTGCCAGCTCACAGTGGGGAGAGGGGAACACTGAAGCTTTCTTT
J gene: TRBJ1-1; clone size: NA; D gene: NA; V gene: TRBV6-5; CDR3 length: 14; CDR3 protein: CASSLLGGGGEAFF; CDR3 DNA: TGTGCCAGCAGTCTCCTGGGTGGAGGGGGTGAAGCTTTCTTT
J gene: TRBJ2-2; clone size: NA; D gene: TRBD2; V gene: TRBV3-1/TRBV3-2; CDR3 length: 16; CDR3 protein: CASSQGTSGGGGELFF; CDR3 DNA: TGTGCCAGCAGCCAAGGGACTAGCGGGGGAGGCGGGGAGCTGTTTTTT
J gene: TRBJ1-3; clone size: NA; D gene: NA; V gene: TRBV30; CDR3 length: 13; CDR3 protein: CAWRGPSGNTIYF; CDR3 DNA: TGTGCCTGGAGAGGGCCGTCTGGAAACACCATATATTTT
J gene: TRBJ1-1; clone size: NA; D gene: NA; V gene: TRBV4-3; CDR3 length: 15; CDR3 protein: CASSQDQAGNTEAFF; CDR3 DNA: TGCGCCAGCAGCCAAGATCAGGCAGGGAACACTGAAGCTTTCTTT
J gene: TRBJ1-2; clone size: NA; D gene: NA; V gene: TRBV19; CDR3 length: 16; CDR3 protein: CASSPHDLGIHYGYTF; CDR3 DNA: TGTGCCAGTAGTCCACACGACCTGGGGATACACTATGGCTACACCTTC
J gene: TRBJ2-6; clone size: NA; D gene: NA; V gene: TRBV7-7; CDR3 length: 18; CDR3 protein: CASSPGVKCHKVGNVLTF; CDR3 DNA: TGTGCCAGCAGCCCTGGTGTTAAGTGCCACAAAGTCGGGAACGTCCTGACTTTC
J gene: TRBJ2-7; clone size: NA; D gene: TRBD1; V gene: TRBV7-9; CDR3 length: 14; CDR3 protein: CASSAGQGTYEQYF; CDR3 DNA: TGTGCCAGCAGCGCCGGACAGGGAACCTACGAGCAGTACTTC
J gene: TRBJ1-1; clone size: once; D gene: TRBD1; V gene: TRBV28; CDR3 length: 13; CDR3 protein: CASSFPGTGLAFF; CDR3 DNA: TGTGCCAGCAGTTTTCCCGGGACAGGGCTGGCTTTCTTT
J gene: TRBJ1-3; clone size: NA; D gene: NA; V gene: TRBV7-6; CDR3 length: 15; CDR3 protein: CASSLGKGSGNTIYF; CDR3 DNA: TGTGCCAGCAGCTTAGGAAAGGGGAGCGGAAACACCATATATTTT
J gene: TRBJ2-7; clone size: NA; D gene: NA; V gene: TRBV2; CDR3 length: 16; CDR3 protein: CASSEKRLVDTYEQYF; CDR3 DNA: TGTGCCAGCAGTGAAAAGAGACTAGTCGACACCTACGAGCAGTACTTC
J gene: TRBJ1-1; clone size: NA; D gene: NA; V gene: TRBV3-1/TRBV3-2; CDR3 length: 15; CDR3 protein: CASSQGKARNTEAFF; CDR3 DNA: TGTGCCAGCAGCCAAGGAAAGGCCAGGAACACTGAAGCTTTCTTT
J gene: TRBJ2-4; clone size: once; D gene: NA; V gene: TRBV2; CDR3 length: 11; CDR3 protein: CASSGANIQYF; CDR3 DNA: TGTGCCAGCAGTGGGGCGAACATTCAGTACTTC
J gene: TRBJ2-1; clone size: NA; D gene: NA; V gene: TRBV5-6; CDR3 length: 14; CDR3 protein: CASSLGAGWHEQFF; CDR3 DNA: TGTGCCAGCAGCTTGGGGGCAGGGTGGCATGAGCAGTTCTTC